These 14 T cell receptor beta chains came from one sample sequenced in a study of cytomegalovirus exposure and HLA in healthy donors. The PCR contained 60 Vbeta and 13 Jbeta primers. The repertoire was sequenced with immunoSEQ multiplex PCR; TCRdb's copy has only in-frame clones and lacks some. This table has about 140,000 clones, 73% appearing once. The sample was PBMCs. These receptors were obtained from a woman in her forties in good health and CMV-seronegative.

This rearrangement joins TRBV29-1 to TRBJ2-1, with 7 bases identical to TRBD1. The CDR3 spans 12 residues. Germline values: CDR1 SQVTM, CDR2 ANQGSEA. The V gene end was trimmed by 5 bases and the J gene end by 5 bases; junction bases not matched to a gene: 3. CDR3: CSVQGVHNEQFF. As DNA, the CDR3 is TGCAGCGTTCAGGGGGTCCACAATGAGCAGTTCTTC.

For the CDR3, the DNA is TGTGCCAGCAGTTACTCGCCGAGGCAGACCCAGTACTTC. This translates into CASSYSPRQTQYF. The V gene is TRBV6-5, the J gene TRBJ2-5; D unclear. Per germline, CDR1 MNHEY and CDR2 SVGAGI. V lost 0 bases and J 6 bases, leaving 8 bases between the germline ends. This CDR3 comprises 13 residues.

Turning to this clone: One end of the junction varies from germline; a read error may be responsible. The chain joins TRBV11-2 to TRBJ2-1; weak D call: TRBD2 (6 bases). This CDR3 comprises 16 residues. Germline CDR1 SGHAT, CDR2 FQNNGV. The CDR3 is CASRLRGSTPYNEQFF. CDR3 DNA sequence: TGTGCCAGCCGCTTACGGGGGTCTACTCCCTACAATGAGCAGTTCTTC.

The J gene is TRBJ2-1, the V gene TRBV7-3; 9 bases line up with TRBD2. J lost 3 bases, V lost 5 bases, and 5 bases had no gene match. The CDR3 sequence is 15 residues long. The germline V gene encodes CDR1 SGHTA and CDR2 FQGTGA. Here the CDR3 DNA reads TGTGCCAGCAGCCACGGGACTAGCAGCTACAATGAGCAGTTCTTC. Amino acids: CASSHGTSSYNEQFF.

The chain employs TRBV6-6 and TRBJ2-5, with 8 bases matching TRBD2. The V gene's germline CDR1 is MNHNY and CDR2 SVGAGI (reference sequence). Germline trimming cut 2 bases from V and 5 bases from J; bases unmatched to any gene: 4. The CDR3 is made up of 14 amino acids. CDR3 loop: CASSYRGGRETQYF. For the CDR3, the DNA is TGTGCCAGCAGTTACCGCGGGGGGCGGGAGACCCAGTACTTC.

This clone was counted between two and nine times. This CDR3 reads CASSLSGGDTEAFF. The CDR3 DNA follows: TGCGCCAGCAGCTTGAGCGGGGGGGACACTGAAGCTTTCTTT. The rearrangement joins TRBV5-1 to TRBJ1-1; the D gene is possibly TRBD1 (5 bases). Germline lookup yields CDR1 SGHRS and CDR2 YFSETQ. V lost 1 base and J lost 3, with 10 bases in between. The CDR3 loop spans 14 amino acids.

This clone was found once. The genes are TRBV6-6 and TRBJ1-5, with D maybe TRBD1 (5 bases). Trimming took 5 bases from V and 9 from J, leaving 11 bases between them. The CDR3 covers 12 residues. Germline lookup yields CDR1 MNHNY and CDR2 SVGAGI (reference sequence). CDR3 in DNA: TGTGCCAGCAGTCCACCCCAGGGGCCCCAGCATTTT. As protein: CASSPPQGPQHF.

In this sample, this clone turned up once. The chain employs TRBV27 and TRBJ2-6; 7 bases map to TRBD1. The junction had 20 bases not matched to a gene; V was cut back by 7 bases and J by 2 bases. The CDR3 runs 20 residues. The germline V gene encodes CDR1 MNHEY and CDR2 SMNVEV (reference sequence). The CDR3 DNA is TGTGCCAGCACTCCCGCAAGAATAAGACAGGGAATCCCTGGGGCCAACGTCCTGACTTTC. It codes for CASTPARIRQGIPGANVLTF.

This sequence joins TRBV6-1 and TRBJ1-1; the D gene is possibly TRBD1 (6 bases). The length of the CDR3 is 13 residues. Germline V gene sequence: CDR1 MNHNS, CDR2 SASEGT. The V gene lost 6 bases and the J gene lost 3 bases, with 11 bases spanning the gap. The DNA of the CDR3 is TGTGCCAGCAGAGCCCGACAGGACACTGAAGCTTTCTTT. Residues: CASRARQDTEAFF.

In DNA form, the CDR3 reads TGTGCCAGTAGTATAGGCACAAAATACAATGAGCAGTTCTTC. Its protein is CASSIGTKYNEQFF. The chain couples TRBV19 to TRBJ2-1; D is ambiguous. This CDR3 spans 14 amino acids. The V gene lost 1 base and the J gene lost 4 bases, with 8 bases spanning the gap. The germline V gene encodes CDR1 LNHDA and CDR2 SQIVND (reference sequence). The whole variable domain, filled in from reference TRBV19 and TRBJ2-1, reads DGGITQSPKYLFRKEGQNVTLSCEQNLNHDAMYWYRQDPGQGLRLIYYSQIVNDFQKGDIAEGYSVSREKKESFPLTVTSAQKNPTAFYLCASSIGTKYNEQFFGPGTRLTVL.

The rearrangement uses TRBV9 and TRBJ2-6; no definite D call. This CDR3 has 15 residues. V was clipped by 2 bases and J by 1 base, with 7 bases between them. The germline V gene has CDR1 SGDLS and CDR2 YYNGEE. In DNA form, the CDR3 reads TGTGCCAGCAGCGTCGGCGGATCTGGGGCCAACGTCCTGACTTTC. Encoded protein: CASSVGGSGANVLTF.

The chain combines TRBV5-1 with TRBJ1-2; 10 positions match TRBD1. V lost 0 bases to trimming and J lost 7 bases; unmatched junction nucleotides: 6. Germline CDR1 SGHRS, CDR2 YFSETQ. The CDR3 loop spans 15 amino acids. The CDR3 loop is CASSLVDRGPGGYTF. The CDR3 region has the DNA TGCGCCAGCAGCTTGGTAGACAGGGGGCCTGGTGGCTACACCTTC.

This clone was seen only a few times. V gene TRBV5-1 combines with J gene TRBJ2-4; 7 nucleotides agree with TRBD2. Germline CDR1 is SGHRS and CDR2 is YFSETQ. The V gene end was trimmed by 0 bases and the J gene end by 6 bases; junction bases not matched to a gene: 3. This CDR3 spans 14 amino acids. DNA of the CDR3: TGCGCCAGCAGCTTGGGCGGGGGACTAAACATTCAGTACTTC. It codes for CASSLGGGLNIQYF. Filled out from reference TRBV5-1 and TRBJ2-4, the complete variable domain reads KAGVTQTPRYLIKTRGQQVTLSCSPISGHRSVSWYQQTPGQGLQFLFEYFSETQRNKGNFPGRFSGRQFSNSRSEMNVSTLELGDSALYLCASSLGGGLNIQYFGAGTRLSVL.

The table lists this clone with a few counts. V and J are TRBV6-5 and TRBJ2-7; a weak D match, TRBD1 (5 bases). Per the germline V gene, CDR1 is MNHEY and CDR2 is SVGAGI. The CDR3 has 13 amino acids. Trimming shortened V by 6 bases and J by 2 bases, and 11 bases separated the two germline ends. CDR3 residues: CASSRVVAYEQYF. The CDR3 DNA reads TGTGCCAGCAGCAGGGTAGTTGCCTACGAGCAGTACTTC.